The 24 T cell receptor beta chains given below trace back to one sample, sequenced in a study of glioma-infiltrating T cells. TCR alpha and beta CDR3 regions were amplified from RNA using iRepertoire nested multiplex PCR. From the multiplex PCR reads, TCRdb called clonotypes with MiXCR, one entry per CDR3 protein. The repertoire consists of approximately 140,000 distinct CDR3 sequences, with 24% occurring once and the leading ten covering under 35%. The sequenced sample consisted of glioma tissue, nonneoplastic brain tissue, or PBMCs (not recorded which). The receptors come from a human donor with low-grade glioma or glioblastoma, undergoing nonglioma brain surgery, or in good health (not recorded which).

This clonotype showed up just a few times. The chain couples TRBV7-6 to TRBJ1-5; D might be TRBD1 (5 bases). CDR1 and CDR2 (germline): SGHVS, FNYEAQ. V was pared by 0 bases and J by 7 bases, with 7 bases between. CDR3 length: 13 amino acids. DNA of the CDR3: TGTGCCAGCAGCTTAGCGCAGGGACAGCCCCAGCATTTT. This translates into CASSLAQGQPQHF.

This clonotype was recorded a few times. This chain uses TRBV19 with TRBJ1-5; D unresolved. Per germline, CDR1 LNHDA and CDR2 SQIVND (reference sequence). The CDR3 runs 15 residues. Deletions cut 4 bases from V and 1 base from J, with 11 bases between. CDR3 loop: CASSTQLRSNQPQHF. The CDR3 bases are TGTGCCAGTAGTACACAACTCCGAAGCAATCAGCCCCAGCATTTT.

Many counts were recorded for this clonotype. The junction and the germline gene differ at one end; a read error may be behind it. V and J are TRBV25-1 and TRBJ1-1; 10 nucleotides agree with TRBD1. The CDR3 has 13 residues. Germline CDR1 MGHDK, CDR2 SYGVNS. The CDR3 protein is CASGDRGHDEAFF. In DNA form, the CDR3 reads TGTGCCAGCGGTGACAGGGGGCACGATGAAGCTTTCTTT.

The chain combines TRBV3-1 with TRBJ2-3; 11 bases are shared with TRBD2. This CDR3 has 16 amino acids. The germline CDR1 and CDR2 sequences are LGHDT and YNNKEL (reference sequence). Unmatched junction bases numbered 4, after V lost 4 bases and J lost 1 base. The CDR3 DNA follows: TGTGCCAGCAGCCCTCAACTAGCGGGGGGCACAGATACGCAGTATTTT. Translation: CASSPQLAGGTDTQYF.

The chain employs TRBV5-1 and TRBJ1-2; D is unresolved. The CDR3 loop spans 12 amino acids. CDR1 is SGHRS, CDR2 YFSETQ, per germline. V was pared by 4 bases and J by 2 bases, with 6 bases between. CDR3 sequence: CASSRDNYGYTF. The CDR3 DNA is TGCGCCAGCAGCCGCGACAACTATGGCTACACCTTC.

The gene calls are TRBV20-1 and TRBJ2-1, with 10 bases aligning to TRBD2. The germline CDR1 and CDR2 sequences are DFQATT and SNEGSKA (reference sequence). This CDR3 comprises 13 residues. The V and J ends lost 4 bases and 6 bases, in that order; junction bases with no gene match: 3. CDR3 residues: CSATGLALNEQFF. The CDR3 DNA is TGCAGTGCTACGGGACTAGCGCTCAATGAGCAGTTCTTC.

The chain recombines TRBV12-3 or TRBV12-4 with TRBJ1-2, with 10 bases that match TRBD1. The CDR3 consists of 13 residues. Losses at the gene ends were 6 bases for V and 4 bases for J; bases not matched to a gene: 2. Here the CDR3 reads CASRGQGSYGYTF. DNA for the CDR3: TGTGCCAGCAGGGGACAGGGGTCCTATGGCTACACCTTC.

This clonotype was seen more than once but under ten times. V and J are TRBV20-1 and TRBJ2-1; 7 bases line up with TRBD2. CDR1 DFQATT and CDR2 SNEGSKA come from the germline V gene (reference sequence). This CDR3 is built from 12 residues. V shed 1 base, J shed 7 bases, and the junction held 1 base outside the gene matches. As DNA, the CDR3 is TGCAGTGCTAGAGTGGGGGGGAATGAGCAGTTCTTC. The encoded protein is CSARVGGNEQFF.

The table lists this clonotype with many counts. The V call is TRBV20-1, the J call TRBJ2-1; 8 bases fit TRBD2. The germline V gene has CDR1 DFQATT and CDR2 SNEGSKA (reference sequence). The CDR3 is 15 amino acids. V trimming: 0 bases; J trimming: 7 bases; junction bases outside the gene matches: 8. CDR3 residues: CSARDRKLAVNEQFF. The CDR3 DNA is TGCAGTGCTAGAGATCGTAAACTAGCGGTTAATGAGCAGTTCTTC.

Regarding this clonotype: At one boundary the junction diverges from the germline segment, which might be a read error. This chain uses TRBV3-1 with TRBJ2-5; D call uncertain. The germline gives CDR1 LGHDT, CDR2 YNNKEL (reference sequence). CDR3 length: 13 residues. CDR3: CTSSQNLQETQYF. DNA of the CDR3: TGTACCAGCAGCCAGAACCTCCAAGAGACCCAGTACTTC.

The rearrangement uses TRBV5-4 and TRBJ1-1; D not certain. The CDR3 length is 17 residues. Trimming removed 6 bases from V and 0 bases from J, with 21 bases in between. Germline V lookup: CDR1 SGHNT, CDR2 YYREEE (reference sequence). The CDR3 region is CASTPTSRIGMNTEAFF. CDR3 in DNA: TGTGCCAGCACACCGACTAGCCGGATAGGCATGAACACTGAAGCTTTCTTT. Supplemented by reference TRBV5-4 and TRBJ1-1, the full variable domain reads ETGVTQSPTHLIKTRGQQVTLRCSSQSGHNTVSWYQQALGQGPQFIFQYYREEENGRGNFPPRFSGLQFPNYSSELNVNALELDDSALYLCASTPTSRIGMNTEAFFGQGTRLTVV.

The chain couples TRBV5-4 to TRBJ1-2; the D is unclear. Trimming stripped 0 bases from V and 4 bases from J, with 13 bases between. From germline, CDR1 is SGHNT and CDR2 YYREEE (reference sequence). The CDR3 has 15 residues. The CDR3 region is CASSLGGTAPYGYTF. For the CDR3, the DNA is TGTGCCAGCAGCTTGGGTGGCACCGCCCCCTATGGCTACACCTTC.

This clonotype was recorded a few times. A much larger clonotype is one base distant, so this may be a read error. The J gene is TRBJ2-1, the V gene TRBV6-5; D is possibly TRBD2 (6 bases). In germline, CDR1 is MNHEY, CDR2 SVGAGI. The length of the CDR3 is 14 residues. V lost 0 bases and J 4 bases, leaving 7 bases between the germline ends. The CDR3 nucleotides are TGTGCCAGCAGTTACTCGACTAGTTACAATGAGCAGTTCTTC. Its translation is CASSYSTSYNEQFF.

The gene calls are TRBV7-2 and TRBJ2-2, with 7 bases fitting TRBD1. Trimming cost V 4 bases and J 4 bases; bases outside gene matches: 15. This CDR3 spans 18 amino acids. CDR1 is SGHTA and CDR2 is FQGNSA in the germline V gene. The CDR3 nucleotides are TGTGCCAGCAGCTCCCAGGGGGTGCACTTTGTGGGCACCGGGGAGCTGTTTTTT. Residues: CASSSQGVHFVGTGELFF.

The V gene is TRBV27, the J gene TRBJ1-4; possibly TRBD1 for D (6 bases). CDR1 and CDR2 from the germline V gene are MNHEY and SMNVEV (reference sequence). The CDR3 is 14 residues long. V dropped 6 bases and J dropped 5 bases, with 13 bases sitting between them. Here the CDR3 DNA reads TGTGCCAGCAGCCTGGGGCAGGGGAATGAAAAACTGTTTTTT. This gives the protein CASSLGQGNEKLFF.

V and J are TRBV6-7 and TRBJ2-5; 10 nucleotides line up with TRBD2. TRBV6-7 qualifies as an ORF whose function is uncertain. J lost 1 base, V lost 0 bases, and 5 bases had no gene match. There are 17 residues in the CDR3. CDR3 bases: TGTGCCAGCAGTTACTCGACCCTAGCGGGGGCCCAAGAGACCCAGTACTTC. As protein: CASSYSTLAGAQETQYF.

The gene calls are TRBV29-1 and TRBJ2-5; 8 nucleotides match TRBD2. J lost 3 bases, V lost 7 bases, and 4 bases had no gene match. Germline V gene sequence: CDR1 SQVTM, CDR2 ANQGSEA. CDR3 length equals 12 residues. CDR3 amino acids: CSAEGLEETQYF. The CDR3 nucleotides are TGCAGCGCCGAGGGACTAGAAGAGACCCAGTACTTC.

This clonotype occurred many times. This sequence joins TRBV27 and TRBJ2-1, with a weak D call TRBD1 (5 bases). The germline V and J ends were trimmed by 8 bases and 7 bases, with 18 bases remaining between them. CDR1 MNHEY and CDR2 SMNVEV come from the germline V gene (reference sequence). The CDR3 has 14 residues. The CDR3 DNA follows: TGTGCCAGCCCTCTCCTAGGGGTTATGAATGAGCAGTTCTTC. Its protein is CASPLLGVMNEQFF.

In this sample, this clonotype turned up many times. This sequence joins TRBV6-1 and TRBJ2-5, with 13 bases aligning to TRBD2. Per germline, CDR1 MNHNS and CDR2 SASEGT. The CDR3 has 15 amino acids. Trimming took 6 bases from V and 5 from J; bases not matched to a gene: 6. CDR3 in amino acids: CASSQGLAGRETQYF. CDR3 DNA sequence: TGTGCCAGCAGCCAGGGACTAGCGGGGCGTGAGACCCAGTACTTC.

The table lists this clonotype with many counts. The CDR3 DNA reads as TGCAGTGCCCCCCGCCAGGGATATGCAGATACGCAGTATTTT. Its protein is CSAPRQGYADTQYF. The rearrangement uses TRBV20-1 and TRBJ2-3; tentatively, D is TRBD1 (5 bases). The V and J ends lost 6 bases and 4 bases respectively, with 17 bases between them. Germline CDR1 reads DFQATT; CDR2 reads SNEGSKA (reference sequence). The CDR3 is made up of 14 amino acids.

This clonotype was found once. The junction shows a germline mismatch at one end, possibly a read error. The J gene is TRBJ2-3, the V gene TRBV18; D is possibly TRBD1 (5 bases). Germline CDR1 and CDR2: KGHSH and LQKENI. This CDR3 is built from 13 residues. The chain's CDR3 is CASSPGHTDTRYF. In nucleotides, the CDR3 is TGTGCCAGCTCACCAGGACACACAGATACGCGGTATTTT.

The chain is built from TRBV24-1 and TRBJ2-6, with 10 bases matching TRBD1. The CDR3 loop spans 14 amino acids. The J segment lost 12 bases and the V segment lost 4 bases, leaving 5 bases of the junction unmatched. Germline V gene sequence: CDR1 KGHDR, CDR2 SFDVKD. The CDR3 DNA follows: TGTGCCACCAGTGAGACAGGGGGCCCTGGCGTCCTGACTTTC. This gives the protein CATSETGGPGVLTF.

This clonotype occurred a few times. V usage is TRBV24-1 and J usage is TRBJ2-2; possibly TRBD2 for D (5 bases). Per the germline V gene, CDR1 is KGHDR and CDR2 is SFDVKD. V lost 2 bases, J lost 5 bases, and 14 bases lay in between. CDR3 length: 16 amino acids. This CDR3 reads CATSDWRLDVTGELFF. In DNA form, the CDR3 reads TGTGCCACCAGTGATTGGAGGTTAGACGTAACCGGGGAGCTGTTTTTT.

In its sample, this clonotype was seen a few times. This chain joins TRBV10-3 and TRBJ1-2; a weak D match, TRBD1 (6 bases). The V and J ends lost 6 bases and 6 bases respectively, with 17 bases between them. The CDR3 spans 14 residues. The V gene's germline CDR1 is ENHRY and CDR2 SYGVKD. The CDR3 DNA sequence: TGTGCCATCAGGGACCAGGGGAAGGAGAATGGCTACACCTTC. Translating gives CAIRDQGKENGYTF.